Following are 24 T cell receptor beta chains from one sample sequenced in a study of T cell repertoires in cytomegalovirus infection. TCRdb fed the reads into MiXCR, producing one record per CDR3 protein. Of some 270,000 distinct CDR3 sequences listed, approximately 17% were seen once; the top ten hold around half. The specimen was CD8+ T cells from PBMCs. The source is a human donor in good health (CMV status not recorded). Some clones in this sample may be carry-over from other donors' samples.

This clonotype was found a few times. J is TRBJ2-5 and V is TRBV10-3; D perhaps matches TRBD2 (5 bases). This CDR3 comprises 15 residues. Germline CDR1 and CDR2: ENHRY and SYGVKD. Between the trimmed V and J ends, which lost 3 bases and 2 bases, there was a span of 13 bases. The CDR3 reads CAISDRDTYQETQYF. CDR3 nucleotides: TGTGCCATCAGTGATCGGGATACGTATCAAGAGACCCAGTACTTC.

This clonotype was observed a few times. The chain carries TRBV10-3 and TRBJ2-7, with D possibly being TRBD1 (6 bases). Trimming removed 3 bases from V and 0 bases from J, with 9 bases in between. Germline V lookup: CDR1 ENHRY, CDR2 SYGVKD. This CDR3 has 14 amino acids. CDR3 nucleotides: TGTGCCATCAGTGATTTAGGGGGCTCCTACGAGCAGTACTTC. It yields the protein CAISDLGGSYEQYF.

V gene TRBV7-2 combines with J gene TRBJ1-4; a weak D match, TRBD1 (5 bases). CDR1 and CDR2 from the germline V gene are SGHTA and FQGNSA. V was shortened by 1 base and J by 7 bases, with 13 bases between the two germline ends. The CDR3 contains 15 residues. Written as DNA, the CDR3 is TGTGCCAGCAGCTTAGTTGGGGACTGGGCTGAAAAACTGTTTTTT. This sequence encodes CASSLVGDWAEKLFF.

This chain connects TRBV18 to TRBJ2-1; 15 bases agree with TRBD2. The CDR3 is 16 residues long. Germline V gives CDR1 KGHSH, CDR2 LQKENI. J was trimmed by 5 bases and V by 7 bases; bases with no gene match: 6. CDR3 nucleotides: TGTGCCAGCTATGGGACTAGCGGGGGGTATCACAATGAGCAGTTCTTC. Its translation is CASYGTSGGYHNEQFF. The full variable domain, rest sourced from reference TRBV18 and TRBJ2-1, is NAGVMQNPRHLVRRRGQEARLRCSPMKGHSHVYWYRQLPEEGLKFMVYLQKENIIDESGMPKERFSAEFPKEGPSILRIQQVVRGDSAAYFCASYGTSGGYHNEQFFGPGTRLTVL.

This clonotype was recorded a few times. V is TRBV4-3 and J is TRBJ2-7; TRBD2 matches 8 bases. The ends lost 0 bases at V and 0 bases at J; junction bases unmatched: 7. The CDR3 spans 17 residues. Germline CDR1 LGHNA, CDR2 YSLEER. CDR3 DNA: TGCGCCAGCAGCCAAGAGTGGATAGCGGGGCTCTCCTACGAGCAGTACTTC. Protein: CASSQEWIAGLSYEQYF.

Only a few counts were recorded for this clonotype. J is TRBJ1-5 and V is TRBV28, with unresolved D. The V end lost 1 base, the J end lost 0 bases, and 7 bases lay between the germline ends. CDR1 and CDR2 from the germline V gene are MDHEN and SYDVKM. The CDR3 runs 15 residues. DNA for the CDR3: TGTGCCAGCAGTTTATTCGGGTATAGCAATCAGCCCCAGCATTTT. As protein: CASSLFGYSNQPQHF. Combining the CDR3 with reference TRBV28 and TRBJ1-5 gives the whole variable domain DVKVTQSSRYLVKRTGEKVFLECVQDMDHENMFWYRQDPGLGLRLIYFSYDVKMKEKGDIPEGYSVSREKKERFSLILESASTNQTSMYLCASSLFGYSNQPQHFGDGTRLSIL.

This clonotype turned up a few times. The chain combines TRBV6-1 with TRBJ2-3, with D perhaps matching TRBD1 (5 bases). The CDR3 extends over 16 amino acids. Per the germline V gene, CDR1 is MNHNS and CDR2 is SASEGT. V lost 10 bases and J lost 2, with 22 bases in between. The CDR3 protein is CANRPGFIGDTDTQYF. The CDR3, as DNA: TGTGCCAACCGACCAGGGTTTATTGGGGACACAGATACGCAGTATTTT.

This clonotype was counted many times. The chain couples TRBV7-6 to TRBJ2-7, with D perhaps TRBD1 or TRBD2 (6 bases each). CDR3 length: 17 residues. The germline V and J ends were trimmed by 0 bases and 2 bases, with 17 bases remaining between them. Germline CDR1 reads SGHVS; CDR2 reads FNYEAQ. CDR3 residues: CASSLALPGAGTYEQYF. As DNA, the CDR3 is TGTGCCAGCAGCTTAGCGCTTCCGGGGGCTGGGACCTACGAGCAGTACTTC. Looking up the rest from reference TRBV7-6 and TRBJ2-7 gives the full variable domain: GAGVSQSPRYKVTKRGQDVALRCDPISGHVSLYWYRQALGQGPEFLTYFNYEAQQDKSGLPNDRFSAERPEGSISTLTIQRTEQRDSAMYRCASSLALPGAGTYEQYFGPGTRLTVT.

This clonotype was seen ten or more times. CDR3 DNA sequence: TGTGCCAGCAGCCCAACGATGGGCGGGGGGCCAGATACGCAGTATTTT. It specifies CASSPTMGGGPDTQYF. The chain has TRBV12-3 or TRBV12-4 and TRBJ2-3; TRBD2 matches at 8 bases. Unmatched junction bases numbered 12, after V lost 6 bases and J lost 4 bases. This CDR3 is built from 16 residues.

This clonotype was picked up a small number of times. The genes are TRBV11-2 and TRBJ1-1; D is unclear. Per the germline V gene, CDR1 is SGHAT and CDR2 is FQNNGV. CDR3 length: 14 amino acids. Trimming removed 7 bases from V and 0 bases from J, with 12 bases in between. This chain's CDR3 is CASILGVMNTEAFF. CDR3 DNA sequence: TGTGCCAGCATCTTGGGCGTGATGAACACTGAAGCTTTCTTT.

The sample holds many counts of this clonotype. This sequence joins TRBV7-2 and TRBJ2-1; the D gene is possibly TRBD2 (6 bases). The CDR3 runs to 15 residues. V lost 4 bases and J 2 bases, leaving 12 bases between the germline ends. Germline CDR1 and CDR2: SGHTA and FQGNSA. The CDR3 reads CASSSGTFTYNEQFF. CDR3 DNA sequence: TGTGCCAGCAGCTCAGGGACTTTTACCTACAATGAGCAGTTCTTC. The entire variable domain, with the rest obtained from reference TRBV7-2 and TRBJ2-1, is as follows: GAGVSQSPSNKVTEKGKDVELRCDPISGHTALYWYRQSLGQGLEFLIYFQGNSAPDKSGLPSDRFSAERTGGSVSTLTIQRTQQEDSAVYLCASSSGTFTYNEQFFGPGTRLTVL.

This clonotype was counted ten times or more. This chain's CDR3 is CASSDGGGAYNEQFF. The CDR3 coding sequence is TGTGCCAGCAGTGATGGAGGGGGGGCCTACAATGAGCAGTTCTTC. The rearrangement uses TRBV6-1 and TRBJ2-1; a weak D match, TRBD2 (7 bases). Germline CDR1 MNHNS, CDR2 SASEGT. The CDR3 has 15 residues. V gave up 3 bases and J gave up 2 bases, with 11 bases separating them.

The CDR3: CASSFLAGGATGELFF. CDR3 nucleotides: TGTGCCAGCAGCTTCCTAGCGGGGGGAGCCACCGGGGAGCTGTTTTTT. The chain links TRBV5-6 to TRBJ2-2; 11 nucleotides line up with TRBD2. The V gene's germline CDR1 is SGHDT and CDR2 YYEEEE. The CDR3 has 16 amino acids. V lost 2 bases to trimming and J lost 4 bases; unmatched junction nucleotides: 4.

The sample holds many counts of this clonotype. The chain combines TRBV9 with TRBJ2-3; D gene unclear. V was shortened by 3 bases and J by 0 bases, with 14 bases between the two germline ends. The germline V gene encodes CDR1 SGDLS and CDR2 YYNGEE. CDR3 size: 16 residues. DNA for the CDR3: TGTGCCAGCAGCGCCGCTCTTCTATCTAGCACAGATACGCAGTATTTT. This sequence encodes CASSAALLSSTDTQYF.

This clonotype was seen at least ten times. CDR3: CASSLGRQGIYEQYF. CDR3 DNA: TGTGCCAGCAGCTTAGGGCGACAGGGGATTTACGAGCAGTACTTC. The chain carries TRBV7-6 and TRBJ2-7; TRBD1 aligns across 8 bases. The CDR3 has 15 residues. Per germline, CDR1 SGHVS and CDR2 FNYEAQ. Trimming took 1 base from V and 4 from J; bases not matched to a gene: 6. The variable domain in full, completed from reference TRBV7-6 and TRBJ2-7, reads GAGVSQSPRYKVTKRGQDVALRCDPISGHVSLYWYRQALGQGPEFLTYFNYEAQQDKSGLPNDRFSAERPEGSISTLTIQRTEQRDSAMYRCASSLGRQGIYEQYFGPGTRLTVT.

J is TRBJ1-1 and V is TRBV5-4; D is possibly TRBD1 (5 bases). CDR3 length: 13 residues. Trimming shortened V by 2 bases and J by 2 bases, and 7 bases separated the two germline ends. Germline V gene data show CDR1 as SGHNT and CDR2 as YYREEE (reference sequence). Written as DNA, the CDR3 is TGTGCCAGCAGCTTCGACAGTAACACTGAAGCTTTCTTT. Amino acid sequence: CASSFDSNTEAFF.

The rearrangement uses TRBV5-6 and TRBJ2-4; TRBD2 matches at 7 bases. CDR1 is SGHDT, CDR2 YYEEEE, per germline. CDR3 length equals 14 residues. J lost 7 bases, V lost 0 bases, and 4 bases had no gene match. This chain's CDR3 is CASSLGLGGNIQYF. The CDR3 DNA follows: TGTGCCAGCAGCTTGGGCTTGGGAGGGAACATTCAGTACTTC.

The CDR3 bases are TGTGCCAGCAGACCCGAACCGGGGGGGTATGGCTACACCTTC. The encoded protein is CASRPEPGGYGYTF. This chain joins TRBV5-5 and TRBJ1-2; TRBD1 is a possible D gene (5 bases). The CDR3 contains 14 residues. Germline V gene lookup returns CDR1 SGHKS and CDR2 YYEKEE (reference sequence). Trimming took 5 bases from V and 5 from J, leaving 16 bases between them.

The chain uses TRBV20-1 and TRBJ2-1, with 7 bases that match TRBD1. The CDR3 extends over 15 amino acids. Trimming cost V 3 bases and J 2 bases; bases outside gene matches: 7. CDR1 is DFQATT, CDR2 SNEGSKA, per germline (reference sequence). DNA of the CDR3: TGCAGTGCTAGTGACCGGGACAGAGCCTACAATGAGCAGTTCTTC. It yields the protein CSASDRDRAYNEQFF.

This clonotype was seen a few times. This chain connects TRBV20-1 to TRBJ1-2, with D uncertain. V shed 6 bases and J shed 4 bases, with 21 bases lying between them. The germline V gene has CDR1 DFQATT and CDR2 SNEGSKA (reference sequence). This CDR3 is 15 amino acids long. CDR3 sequence: CSANPSSLGIYGYTF. The CDR3 coding sequence is TGCAGTGCCAACCCTTCAAGCTTAGGGATCTATGGCTACACCTTC.

J is TRBJ1-1 and V is TRBV4-1; D remains unclear. V shed 0 bases and J shed 0 bases, with 11 bases lying between them. CDR1 MGHRA and CDR2 YSYEKL come from the germline V gene. CDR3 length: 16 amino acids. The CDR3 DNA is TGCGCCAGCAGCCAAGATCCCTCGGGCATGAACACTGAAGCTTTCTTT. It specifies CASSQDPSGMNTEAFF.

This clonotype was picked up a small number of times. The gene calls are TRBV28 and TRBJ1-5; TRBD1 is a possible D gene (5 bases). Deletions cut 3 bases from V and 6 bases from J, with 12 bases between. The germline V gene encodes CDR1 MDHEN and CDR2 SYDVKM. CDR3 size: 14 residues. Here the CDR3 DNA reads TGTGCCAGCAGTTTTCTGAGGGGAGTTCAGCCCCAGCATTTT. Translation: CASSFLRGVQPQHF.

This clonotype was counted between two and nine times. The CDR3: CASHSGANVLTF. The CDR3 coding sequence is TGTGCCAGTCACTCTGGGGCCAACGTCCTGACTTTC. The chain has TRBV19 and TRBJ2-6; D gene unclear. The CDR3 runs to 12 residues. Germline lookup yields CDR1 LNHDA and CDR2 SQIVND (reference sequence). V lost 8 bases and J 0 bases, leaving 2 bases between the germline ends.

Ten or more counts support this clonotype. The V and J genes are TRBV6-1 and TRBJ2-7; unclear D gene. Trimming stripped 5 bases from V and 0 bases from J, with 14 bases between. This CDR3 is built from 15 residues. Germline CDR1 and CDR2: MNHNS and SASEGT. The CDR3 nucleotides are TGTGCCAGCAGTCATCATCTCATCGGCTCCTACGAGCAGTACTTC. Translated, it gives CASSHHLIGSYEQYF.